One and the same sample provided the 19 T cell receptor beta chains below, sequenced in a study of CD8+ T cells in alopecia areata. RNA was isolated and reverse transcribed to cDNA, the sequencing template. The data were produced by immunoSEQ multiplex PCR, yet TCRdb's version contains in-frame clones alone and is incomplete. The data show 150,000 to 200,000 clones, 60% seen once. The treatment: oral pan-JAK inhibitor, 5-10 mg twice daily. Sample: CD4+ T cells sorted from blood, taken at week 24, from a patient treated with tofacitinib. These receptors all stem from a human donor with alopecia areata.

The chain combines TRBV10-1 with TRBJ2-3; TRBD1 might be the D (6 bases). The CDR3 runs to 16 residues. V lost 0 bases to trimming and J lost 6 bases, with 16 bases between them. Germline assignment: CDR1 WNHNN and CDR2 SYGVQD (reference sequence). The CDR3 sequence is CASSESKLGAADTQYF. The CDR3 nucleotides read TGCGCCAGCAGTGAGTCGAAGTTGGGGGCAGCGGATACGCAGTATTTT.

CDR3 sequence: CASSKRGGYTF. The DNA for the CDR3 is TGTGCCAGCAGTAAAAGGGGCGGCTACACCTTC. The V call is TRBV25-1, the J call TRBJ1-2; D is perhaps TRBD1 (5 bases). This CDR3 is 11 amino acids long. Germline V lookup: CDR1 MGHDK, CDR2 SYGVNS. V lost 5 bases, J lost 8 bases, and 9 bases lay in between.

This clone was recorded only once. The chain joins TRBV29-1 to TRBJ2-7; 8 bases line up with TRBD1. The CDR3 is 14 amino acids. V lost 4 bases, J lost 3 bases, and 8 bases stayed unmatched. Per germline, CDR1 SQVTM and CDR2 ANQGSEA. In DNA form, the CDR3 reads TGCAGCGTTGCCCTATACAGGGGGGACTACGAGCAGTACTTC. This gives the protein CSVALYRGDYEQYF.

The chain has TRBV29-1 and TRBJ1-1; D remains unclear. Trimming left V 7 bases short and J 5 bases short, with 14 bases between. The germline gives CDR1 SQVTM, CDR2 ANQGSEA. CDR3 length: 12 residues. The CDR3 DNA reads TGCAGCGCCCGGACGGTACGGACTGAAGCTTTCTTT. Amino acids: CSARTVRTEAFF.

This chain joins TRBV4-3 and TRBJ1-2; D is undetermined. The CDR3 totals 14 residues. Germline-derived CDR1 and CDR2 are LGHNA and YSLEER. V was clipped by 0 bases and J by 6 bases, with 11 bases between them. This CDR3 is CASSQEANTDGYTF. CDR3 nucleotides: TGCGCCAGCAGCCAAGAAGCGAACACAGATGGCTACACCTTC.

The rearrangement links TRBV9 to TRBJ2-3, with D possibly matching TRBD2 (7 bases). V was shortened by 4 bases and J by 5 bases, with 14 bases between the two germline ends. Germline V gene lookup returns CDR1 SGDLS and CDR2 YYNGEE. This CDR3 comprises 14 residues. CDR3: CASSSRGAGDTQYF. As DNA, the CDR3 is TGTGCCAGCAGCTCCCGGGGGGCGGGAGATACGCAGTATTTT.

There are many counts of this clone. J is TRBJ2-7 and V is TRBV7-2; D may be TRBD2 (5 bases). The germline V gene has CDR1 SGHTA and CDR2 FQGNSA. V was shortened by 8 bases and J by 3 bases, with 14 bases between the two germline ends. The CDR3 covers 13 residues. The CDR3 loop is CASEDGVYYEQYF. CDR3 coding DNA: TGTGCCAGCGAAGACGGGGTCTACTACGAGCAGTACTTC.

The chain links TRBV29-1 to TRBJ2-7; perhaps TRBD2 as D (5 bases). Germline V gene data show CDR1 as SQVTM and CDR2 as ANQGSEA. V was pared by 6 bases and J by 6 bases, with 12 bases between. The CDR3 runs to 11 residues. The CDR3, as DNA: TGCAGCGTGGCGAGGGCGGGCGAGCAGTACTTC. Protein sequence: CSVARAGEQYF.

The sample holds a few counts of this clone. The rearrangement links TRBV19 to TRBJ1-2; 7 bases align to TRBD1. Per germline, CDR1 LNHDA and CDR2 SQIVND (reference sequence). The J segment lost 3 bases and the V segment lost 4 bases, leaving 8 bases of the junction unmatched. The CDR3 contains 15 residues. CDR3 protein: CASSKTGKMDYGYTF. CDR3 in DNA: TGTGCCAGTAGTAAGACAGGGAAGATGGACTATGGCTACACCTTC.

The chain has TRBV6-5 and TRBJ2-5, with 9 bases that match TRBD1. Germline V lookup: CDR1 MNHEY, CDR2 SVGAGI. Unmatched junction bases numbered 11, after V lost 7 bases and J lost 5 bases. The CDR3 runs to 15 residues. The CDR3 loop reads CASNPGQGNRETQYF. The CDR3 DNA sequence: TGTGCCAGCAACCCGGGACAGGGAAATAGGGAGACCCAGTACTTC.

This chain links TRBV6-1 with TRBJ1-1; D unresolved. The germline gives CDR1 MNHNS, CDR2 SASEGT. V lost 6 bases to trimming and J lost 4 bases, with 12 bases between them. This CDR3 region has 13 residues. The CDR3 is CASREQISTEAFF. CDR3 bases: TGTGCCAGCAGAGAACAGATTTCCACTGAAGCTTTCTTT.

This clone turned up a few times. Within the sample, other DNA sequences also encode this same CDR3. The V and J genes are TRBV4-3 and TRBJ1-6, with D tentatively TRBD1 (5 bases). Germline assignment: CDR1 LGHNA and CDR2 YSLEER. The CDR3 is 13 amino acids. Trimming took off 4 bases at V and 9 bases at J, with 10 bases between the two ends. CDR3 sequence: CASSPSGTSPLHF. In nucleotides, the CDR3 is TGCGCCAGCAGCCCGTCAGGGACTTCACCCCTCCACTTT.

This chain connects TRBV7-6 to TRBJ1-5; tentatively, D is TRBD1 (6 bases). This CDR3 is 13 amino acids long. The germline V gene has CDR1 SGHVS and CDR2 FNYEAQ. The V end was cut by 5 bases, the J end by 4 bases, with 9 bases between. CDR3 nucleotide sequence: TGTGCCAGCAGCCCCGACAGGAATCAGCCCCAGCATTTT. Protein: CASSPDRNQPQHF. Full variable domain (outside the CDR3, taken from reference TRBV7-6 and TRBJ1-5): GAGVSQSPRYKVTKRGQDVALRCDPISGHVSLYWYRQALGQGPEFLTYFNYEAQQDKSGLPNDRFSAERPEGSISTLTIQRTEQRDSAMYRCASSPDRNQPQHFGDGTRLSIL.

The V and J genes are TRBV7-2 and TRBJ2-2, with a weak D call TRBD2 (5 bases). This CDR3 contains 16 residues. Germline lookup yields CDR1 SGHTA and CDR2 FQGNSA. Trimming took 1 base from V and 4 from J, leaving 13 bases between them. The CDR3 DNA reads TGTGCCAGCAGCTTAGTTGAGGGTTTGGGCACCGGGGAGCTGTTTTTT. Protein: CASSLVEGLGTGELFF.

This chain links TRBV5-1 with TRBJ1-6; D possibly corresponds to TRBD1 (6 bases). The CDR3 length is 15 residues. V gave up 4 bases and J gave up 6 bases, with 14 bases separating them. In germline, CDR1 is SGHRS, CDR2 YFSETQ. CDR3 loop: CASSDLRDTNSPLHF. The CDR3 DNA reads TGCGCCAGCAGCGATCTCCGGGACACTAATTCACCCCTCCACTTT.

The genes are TRBV29-1 and TRBJ1-4; D not certain. Deletions cut 4 bases from V and 4 bases from J, with 10 bases between. This CDR3 is 13 amino acids long. In germline, CDR1 is SQVTM, CDR2 ANQGSEA. CDR3 nucleotide sequence: TGCAGCGTTGGCAGGCGGCTTAATGAAAAACTGTTTTTT. It specifies CSVGRRLNEKLFF.

This clone appeared a few times. The chain couples TRBV19 to TRBJ2-4; D perhaps matches TRBD1 (5 bases). V gave up 5 bases and J gave up 0 bases, with 8 bases separating them. This CDR3 is 14 amino acids long. Germline-derived CDR1 and CDR2 are LNHDA and SQIVND (reference sequence). DNA for the CDR3: TGTGCCAGTAGTTCAGGGTTAGCCAAAAACATTCAGTACTTC. This encodes CASSSGLAKNIQYF.

The chain recombines TRBV29-1 with TRBJ2-7; D gene uncertain. Trimming removed 5 bases from V and 3 bases from J, with 14 bases in between. The CDR3 sequence is 13 residues long. Germline CDR1 is SQVTM and CDR2 is ANQGSEA. The CDR3, as DNA: TGCAGCGTTATTTGGCAGGCGGACTACGAGCAGTACTTC. Translating it yields CSVIWQADYEQYF.

This clone was seen only once. The chain links TRBV27 to TRBJ1-1; D not resolved. The ends were cut back, 6 bases at V and 7 bases at J, with 12 bases in the middle. Germline CDR1 and CDR2: MNHEY and SMNVEV (reference sequence). The CDR3 covers 12 residues. DNA for the CDR3: TGTGCCAGCAGACATACTGGAGGTGAAGCTTTCTTT. This translates into CASRHTGGEAFF.